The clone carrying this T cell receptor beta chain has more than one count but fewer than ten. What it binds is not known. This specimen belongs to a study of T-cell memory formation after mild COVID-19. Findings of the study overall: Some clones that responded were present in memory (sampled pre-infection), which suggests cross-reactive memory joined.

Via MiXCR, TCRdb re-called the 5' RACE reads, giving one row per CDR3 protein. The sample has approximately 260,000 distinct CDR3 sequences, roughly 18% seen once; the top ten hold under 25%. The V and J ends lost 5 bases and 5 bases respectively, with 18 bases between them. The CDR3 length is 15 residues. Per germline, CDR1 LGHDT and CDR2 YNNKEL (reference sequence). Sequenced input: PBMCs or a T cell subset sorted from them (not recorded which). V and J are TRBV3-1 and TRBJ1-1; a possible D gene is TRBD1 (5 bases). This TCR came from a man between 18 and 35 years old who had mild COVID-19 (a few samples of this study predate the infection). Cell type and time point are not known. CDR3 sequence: CASSDHTRGGTEAFF. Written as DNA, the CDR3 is TGTGCCAGCAGCGACCACACTCGGGGGGGAACTGAAGCTTTCTTT.